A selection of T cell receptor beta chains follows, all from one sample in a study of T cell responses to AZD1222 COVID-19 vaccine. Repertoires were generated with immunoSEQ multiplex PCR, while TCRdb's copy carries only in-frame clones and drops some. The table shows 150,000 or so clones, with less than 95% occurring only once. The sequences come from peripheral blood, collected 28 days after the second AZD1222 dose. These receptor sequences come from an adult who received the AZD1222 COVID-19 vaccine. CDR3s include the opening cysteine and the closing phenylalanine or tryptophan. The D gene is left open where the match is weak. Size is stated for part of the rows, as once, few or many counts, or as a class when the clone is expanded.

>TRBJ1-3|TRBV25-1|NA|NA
CASTDGKGLAIYF
TGTGCCAGCACTGACGGCAAGGGCTTAGCCATATATTTT
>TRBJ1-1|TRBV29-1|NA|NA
CSVVLTVNTEAFF
TGCAGCGTTGTCTTGACAGTGAACACTGAAGCTTTCTTT
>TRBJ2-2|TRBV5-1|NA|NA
CASSFGGVNTGELFF
TGCGCCAGCAGCTTCGGGGGCGTGAACACCGGGGAGCTGTTTTTT
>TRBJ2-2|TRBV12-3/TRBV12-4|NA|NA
CASSLQGAGELFF
TGTGCCAGCAGTTTACAGGGAGCCGGGGAGCTGTTTTTT
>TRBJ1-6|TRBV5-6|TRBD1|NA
CASTTTGGLSYSPLHF
TGTGCCAGCACGACGACAGGGGGCTTGTCTTATTCACCCCTCCACTTT
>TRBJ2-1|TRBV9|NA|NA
CASSEQTGFNEQFF
TGTGCCAGCAGCGAACAGACAGGATTCAATGAGCAGTTCTTC
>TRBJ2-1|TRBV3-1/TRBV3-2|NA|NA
CASSQEGTRTKLF
TGTGCCAGCAGCCAAGAAGGTACGAGGACTAAACTCTTC
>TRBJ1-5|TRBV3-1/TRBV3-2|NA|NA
CASSPDARANQPQHF
TGTGCCAGCAGCCCGGACGCCAGAGCCAATCAGCCCCAGCATTTT
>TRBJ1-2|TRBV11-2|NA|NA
CASSLEGNGYTF
TGTGCCAGCAGCTTAGAAGGGAATGGCTACACCTTC
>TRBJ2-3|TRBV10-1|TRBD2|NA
CASRPGGGQPDTQYF
TGCGCCAGCCGACCGGGCGGGGGGCAACCAGATACGCAGTATTTT
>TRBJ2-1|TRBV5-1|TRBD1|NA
CASSLMGQYNEQFF
TGCGCCAGCAGCTTAATGGGACAGTATAATGAGCAGTTCTTC
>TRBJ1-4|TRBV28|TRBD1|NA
CASSFRDRGKGEKLFF
TGTGCCAGCAGTTTCCGGGACAGGGGGAAGGGAGAAAAACTGTTTTTT
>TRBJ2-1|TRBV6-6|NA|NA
CASGGASGHQQFF
TGTGCCAGCGGGGGGGCTAGCGGACACCAGCAGTTCTTC
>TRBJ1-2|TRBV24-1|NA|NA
CATSEGTHYGYTF
TGTGCCACCAGTGAAGGGACCCACTATGGCTACACCTTC
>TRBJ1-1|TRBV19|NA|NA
CASSSLEGLTEAFF
TGTGCCAGTAGCAGCTTGGAAGGGCTGACTGAAGCTTTCTTT
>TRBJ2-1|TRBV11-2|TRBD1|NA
CASSLASGDRRHNEQFF
TGTGCCAGCAGCTTAGCCTCGGGGGACAGGCGACACAATGAGCAGTTCTTC
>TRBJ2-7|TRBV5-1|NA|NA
CASGMQDYEQYF
TGCGCCAGCGGAATGCAGGACTACGAGCAGTACTTC
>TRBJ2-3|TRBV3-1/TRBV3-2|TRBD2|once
CASSQPSGRRDTQYF
TGTGCCAGCAGCCAACCTAGCGGGAGAAGAGATACGCAGTATTTT
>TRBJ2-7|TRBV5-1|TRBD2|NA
CASREGGPHYEQYF
TGCGCCAGCAGGGAGGGAGGGCCCCACTACGAGCAGTACTTC
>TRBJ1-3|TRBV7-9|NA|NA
CASSSQLGSSGNTIYF
TGTGCCAGCAGCTCCCAATTAGGGAGCTCTGGAAACACCATATATTTT
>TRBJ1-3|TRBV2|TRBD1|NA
CASSSTGGGNTIYF
TGTGCCAGCAGCTCGACAGGGGGCGGGAACACCATATATTTT
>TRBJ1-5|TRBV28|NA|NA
CASTTLGGGNQPQHF
TGTGCCAGCACCACCCTGGGGGGGGGCAATCAGCCCCAGCATTTT
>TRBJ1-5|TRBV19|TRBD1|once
CATKSGQGLLNQPQHF
TGTGCCACGAAGAGTGGACAGGGGCTCCTCAATCAGCCCCAGCATTTT
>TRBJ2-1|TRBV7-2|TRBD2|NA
CASSLVGLAGSNEQFF
TGTGCCAGCAGCTTAGTAGGGCTAGCGGGGTCAAATGAGCAGTTCTTC
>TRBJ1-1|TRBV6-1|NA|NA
CASSDLPALNTEAFF
TGTGCCAGCAGTGATTTGCCAGCCCTGAACACTGAAGCTTTCTTT
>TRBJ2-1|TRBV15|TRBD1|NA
CATSSRTGVGNEQFF
TGTGCCACCAGCAGCAGGACAGGGGTCGGCAATGAGCAGTTCTTC
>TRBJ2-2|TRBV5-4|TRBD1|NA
CASSSGQRGLFF
TGTGCCAGCAGCTCGGGACAGCGTGGGCTGTTTTTT
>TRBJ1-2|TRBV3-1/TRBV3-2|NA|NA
CASSLRVTLPGGYTF
TGTGCCAGCAGCCTCAGGGTCACCCTTCCTGGCGGCTACACCTTC
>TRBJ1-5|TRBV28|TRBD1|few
CATRGQGTSNQPQHF
TGTGCAACCCGGGGACAGGGTACTAGCAATCAGCCCCAGCATTTT